A selection of T cell receptor beta chains follows, all from one sample in a study of Ad26.COV2.S vaccination and SARS-CoV-2 variants. Repertoires were generated with immunoSEQ multiplex PCR, while TCRdb's copy carries only in-frame clones and drops some. The sample holds about 400,000 clones, approximately 89% seen once. The material sequenced was peripheral blood, taken in a trial of Ad26.COV2.S vaccine versus placebo. The receptors shown here come from a person between 18 and 65 years old who received the Ad26.COV2.S COVID-19 vaccine or a placebo. CDR3s include the opening cysteine and the closing phenylalanine or tryptophan. The D gene is left open where the match is weak. Part of the rows lack a size; the others show once, few, many or a class for expanded clones.

16	TRBV10-3	TRBJ2-4	.	.	TGTGCCATCAGTGAGTTTGGCGGGAAGGGCAAAAACATTCAGTACTTC	CAISEFGGKGKNIQYF
13	TRBV28	TRBJ1-2	.	.	TGTGCCAGCAGAGACGACAGGAACTATGGCTACACCTTC	CASRDDRNYGYTF
13	TRBV9	TRBJ2-1	few	.	TGTGCCAGCAGCGTAGACTTGATAAATGAGCAGTTCTTC	CASSVDLINEQFF
14	TRBV28	TRBJ1-6	.	.	TGTGCCAGCAGTTTGGACACGGATAATTCACCCCTCCACTTT	CASSLDTDNSPLHF
16	TRBV18	TRBJ2-1	.	TRBD1	TGTGCCAGCTCGGTCACCGCCGGGACAGGGGGGATGGGGCAGTTCTTC	CASSVTAGTGGMGQFF
14	TRBV6-5	TRBJ1-1	.	.	TGTGCCAGCACAACCCCCGGAGGGAACGCTGAAGCTTTCTTT	CASTTPGGNAEAFF
15	TRBV28	TRBJ1-2	once	.	TGTGCCAGCAGCCTCGGACAGCCTGCTAACTATGGCTACACCTTC	CASSLGQPANYGYTF
13	TRBV14	TRBJ2-2	once	TRBD1	TGTGCCAGCAGCCGGACAGGGGTCGGGGAGCTGTTTTTT	CASSRTGVGELFF
12	TRBV10-3	TRBJ2-7	.	.	TGTGCCATCGCCGGGCTGGCATACGAGCAGTACTTC	CAIAGLAYEQYF
11	TRBV6-5	TRBJ1-1	.	.	TGTGCCAGCAGTTCCTGGACTGAAGCTTTCTTT	CASSSWTEAFF
13	TRBV20-1	TRBJ1-1	.	.	TGCAGTGCTAGTGGCGGGATTGGAACTGAAGCTTTCTTT	CSASGGIGTEAFF
15	TRBV27	TRBJ1-1	.	.	TGTGCCAGCAGTTTATCGACGGGGGGAAACACTGAAGCTTTCTTT	CASSLSTGGNTEAFF
13	TRBV7-2	TRBJ1-5	.	.	TGTGCCAGCAGCCGACAGAGCAATCAGCCCCAGCATTTT	CASSRQSNQPQHF
15	TRBV10-3	TRBJ2-2	.	TRBD2	TGTGCCATCAGTGAGTCCGGGGGGGTAACCGGGGAGCTGTTTTTT	CAISESGGVTGELFF
15	TRBV5-1	TRBJ2-3	once	.	TGCGCCAGCAGCGCTGGACTGTCGAGCACAGATACGCAGTATTTT	CASSAGLSSTDTQYF
14	TRBV5-1	TRBJ2-5	.	TRBD2	TGCGCCACCCAGCGTAGCGGGAGCAGGGAGACCCAGTACTTC	CATQRSGSRETQYF
14	TRBV6-2/TRBV6-3	TRBJ2-7	.	TRBD2	TGTGCCAGCAGCGGCGGGAGACCGCCCTACGAGCAGTACTTC	CASSGGRPPYEQYF
15	TRBV3-1/TRBV3-2	TRBJ2-5	once	.	TGTGCCAGCAAGTCCTGGGGGGACGGCAAAGAGACCCAGTACTTC	CASKSWGDGKETQYF
15	TRBV6-5	TRBJ1-1	.	TRBD1	TGTGCCAGCAGACTTCGGACAGGGGCCGACACTGAAGCTTTCTTT	CASRLRTGADTEAFF
14	TRBV5-6	TRBJ2-5	.	.	TGTGCCAGCACCGACGTTGGCCTCGGGGAGACCCAGTACTTC	CASTDVGLGETQYF
16	TRBV5-1	TRBJ2-2	.	.	TGCGCCAGCAGCTTGGCCGGAAAGGCAGACACCGGGGAGCTGTTTTTT	CASSLAGKADTGELFF
16	TRBV19	TRBJ2-7	.	TRBD2	TGTGCCAGTAGTCGAAGCAGTGGCGGGAGTACATACGAGCAGTACTTC	CASSRSSGGSTYEQYF
15	TRBV6-5	TRBJ1-3	.	.	TGTGCCAGCAGTTACCAGGGCAGTACTGGAAACACCATGTATTTT	CASSYQGSTGNTMYF
14	TRBV28	TRBJ1-4	.	TRBD1	TGTGCCAGCAGTTCTAACAGGGGTGGGGAAAAACTGTTTTTT	CASSSNRGGEKLFF
14	TRBV6-2/TRBV6-3	TRBJ2-1	.	.	TGTGCCAGCAGTTACCGGGACTCCTACAATGAGCAGTTCTTC	CASSYRDSYNEQFF
15	TRBV5-6	TRBJ2-7	.	.	TGTGCCAGCAGCTTGGGTCGCGTTAGAACCTACGAGCAGTACTTC	CASSLGRVRTYEQYF
17	TRBV5-6	TRBJ2-7	.	.	TGTGCCAGCAGCTCCCCCCGGGGAAGGACTTTGCCTTACGAGCAGTACTTC	CASSSPRGRTLPYEQYF
13	TRBV2	TRBJ1-5	.	.	TGTGCCAGCAGTGAAGCGCGGAGACAGCCCCAGCATTTT	CASSEARRQPQHF
11	TRBV6-2/TRBV6-3	TRBJ1-6	.	.	TGTGCCAGCAGTTACCTCGGTCCCCTCCACTTT	CASSYLGPLHF
12	TRBV30	TRBJ1-2	.	.	TGTGCCTGGAGACTCACCGGCTATGGCTACACCTTC	CAWRLTGYGYTF
14	TRBV5-4	TRBJ2-5	.	.	TGTGCCAGCAGCTTGGAACAGTACCAAGAGACCCAGTACTTC	CASSLEQYQETQYF
16	TRBV7-2	TRBJ2-2	once	TRBD1	TGTGCCAGCAGCCCTTACAGGGGGGCGAACACCGGGGAGCTGTTTTTT	CASSPYRGANTGELFF
17	TRBV18	TRBJ1-5	.	TRBD1	TGTGCCAGCTCACCAAGCGCAAGGACAGGACCCAATCAGCCCCAGCATTTT	CASSPSARTGPNQPQHF
14	TRBV30	TRBJ2-2	.	TRBD2	TGTGCCTGGCTTCCTGCGGGGGTGACCGGGGAGCTGTTTTTT	CAWLPAGVTGELFF
15	TRBV18	TRBJ2-1	.	.	TGTGCCTCGACGGCATCTAGTTTCTCCTACAATGAGCAGTTCTTC	CASTASSFSYNEQFF
13	TRBV6-1	TRBJ2-1	.	.	TGTGCCAGCAGTGATAGATTCTACAATGAGCAGTTCTTC	CASSDRFYNEQFF
16	TRBV7-2	TRBJ2-3	.	.	TGTGCCAGCAGCTTAAGGGGTGGGGATAACACAGATACGCAGTATTTT	CASSLRGGDNTDTQYF
15	TRBV15	TRBJ2-7	.	TRBD1	TGTGCCACCAGCAGATTATGGGGACAGTCCCACGAGCAGTACTTC	CATSRLWGQSHEQYF
16	TRBV5-1	TRBJ1-1	.	.	TGCGCCAGCAGCTCCTGGACAGATAGTTTTAACACTGAAGCTTTCTTT	CASSSWTDSFNTEAFF
16	TRBV7-3	TRBJ2-2	.	.	TGTGCCAGCAGCTTAAATCCAGGGTCGGTCACCGGGGAGCTGTTTTTT	CASSLNPGSVTGELFF
14	TRBV7-2	TRBJ2-7	few	.	TGTGCCAGCAGCCCTATATCGGGACCCTACGAGCAGTACTTC	CASSPISGPYEQYF
13	TRBV7-9	TRBJ2-5	.	.	TGTGCCAGCAGCTTGTACGGAGGGGAGACCCAGTACTTC	CASSLYGGETQYF
11	TRBV7-9	TRBJ2-3	.	.	TGTGCCAGCAGCCCCACAGATACGCAGTATTTT	CASSPTDTQYF
16	TRBV24-1	TRBJ1-5	.	TRBD1	TGTGCCACCAGTGAAATGGGACAGGCAATAAATCAGCCCCAGCATTTT	CATSEMGQAINQPQHF
15	TRBV5-4	TRBJ1-3	.	TRBD1	TGTGCCAGCAGCGCTGACAGGGGGTCTGGAAACACCATATATTTT	CASSADRGSGNTIYF
16	TRBV2	TRBJ2-7	.	.	TGTGCCAGCATGGTTCACAGGGAAAGAGGGGGTTACGAGCAGTACTTC	CASMVHRERGGYEQYF
14	TRBV28	TRBJ1-2	.	.	TGTGCCAGCAGTTTATGGACCGCCGGCTATGGCTACACCTTC	CASSLWTAGYGYTF
13	TRBV24-1	TRBJ2-7	.	TRBD2	TGTGCCACCAGTGACCCGAGCGGGGGCGAGCAGTACTTC	CATSDPSGGEQYF
13	TRBV2	TRBJ1-4	.	.	TGTGCCAGCAGGTCAGGTCGAGGTGAAAAACTGTTTTTT	CASRSGRGEKLFF
13	TRBV15	TRBJ2-3	.	.	TGTGCCACCAGCAGAGATGAAGGGGATACGCAGTATTTT	CATSRDEGDTQYF
16	TRBV21-1	TRBJ2-7	.	.	TGTGCCAGCAGCTGTCGGACTAGCGGGGGACTCTACGAGCAGTACTTC	CASSCRTSGGLYEQYF
15	TRBV6-5	TRBJ2-7	.	.	TGTGCCAGCCGGCCTGAAAGCGGGCCGATCCTCGAGCAGTACTTC	CASRPESGPILEQYF
13	TRBV5-1	TRBJ1-2	once	.	TGCGCCAGCAGCTTGGAGGCAGAGGGTGGCTACACCTTC	CASSLEAEGGYTF
14	TRBV24-1	TRBJ2-1	few	.	TGTGCCACCAGTGACATAGACCTAGCGAATGAGCAGTTCTTC	CATSDIDLANEQFF
16	TRBV15	TRBJ1-1	.	.	TGTGCCACCAGCAGATCCCGGGGGGGGCGGGAGACTGAAGCTTTCTTT	CATSRSRGGRETEAFF
14	TRBV25-1	TRBJ1-6	.	.	TGTGCCAGCAGGGAAGAGGCCATCAATTCACCCCTCCACTTT	CASREEAINSPLHF
15	TRBV9	TRBJ2-2	.	TRBD2	TGTGCCAGCAGCGACAGCGGGAAGAACACCGGGGAGCTGTTTTTT	CASSDSGKNTGELFF
14	TRBV5-4	TRBJ1-3	.	TRBD1	TGTGCCAGCAGCCTGGACAGGGGTGGAAACACCATATATTTT	CASSLDRGGNTIYF
19	TRBV24-1	TRBJ1-6	few	TRBD1	TGTGCCACCAGTGATTTAGGCAGGGGGCTCGGCCCCTATAATTCACCCCTCCACTTT	CATSDLGRGLGPYNSPLHF